The 25 T cell receptor beta chains listed next were all sequenced from one sample in a study of cytomegalovirus exposure and HLA in healthy donors. Researchers ran the PCR with 60 Vbeta and 13 Jbeta primers. Sequencing used immunoSEQ multiplex PCR; TCRdb keeps in-frame clones, though not all of them. The sample shows 60,000 to 70,000 clones, around 75% of them seen only once. Sequencing used PBMCs. All receptors derive from a man aged 60 to 75 in good health and CMV-seropositive.

This clone appeared once. This rearrangement joins TRBV2 to TRBJ2-7; unclear D gene. V was shortened by 3 bases and J by 1 base, with 4 bases between the two germline ends. Per the germline V gene, CDR1 is SNHLY and CDR2 is FYNNEI. This CDR3 has 12 residues. The CDR3 loop reads CASSDGSYEQYF. As DNA, the CDR3 is TGTGCCAGCAGTGACGGTTCCTACGAGCAGTACTTC.

This rearrangement joins TRBV19 to TRBJ1-2, with a tentative D call TRBD1 (5 bases). Germline-derived CDR1 and CDR2 are LNHDA and SQIVND (reference sequence). Trimming took off 7 bases at V and 8 bases at J, with 17 bases between the two ends. CDR3 length: 13 residues. The DNA of the CDR3 is TGTGCCAGTACCCTAGGGAGGGGTAACGGCTACACCTTC. This translates into CASTLGRGNGYTF.

The chain links TRBV19 to TRBJ1-2, with D unclear. The CDR3 covers 17 residues. Trimming took 4 bases from V and 5 from J, leaving 23 bases between them. CDR1 is LNHDA and CDR2 is SQIVND in the germline V gene (reference sequence). As DNA, the CDR3 is TGTGCCAGTAGTACCACTTCCGGGAGTTCCGCACCTTATGGCTACACCTTC. Translation: CASSTTSGSSAPYGYTF.

The rearrangement links TRBV7-9 to TRBJ2-1; the D gene is possibly TRBD1 (6 bases). Looked up from germline, CDR1 is SEHNR and CDR2 is FQNEAQ (reference sequence). Trimming cost V 4 bases and J 0 bases, with 19 bases left between them. CDR3 length: 18 residues. CDR3 bases: TGTGCCAGCAGCTCCGCTGGGCTAACAGGGAGCTCCTACAATGAGCAGTTCTTC. Encoded protein: CASSSAGLTGSSYNEQFF.

This chain uses TRBV5-1 with TRBJ2-2, with a tentative D call TRBD1 (5 bases). Trimming took off 1 base at V and 0 bases at J, with 7 bases between the two ends. CDR1 SGHRS and CDR2 YFSETQ come from the germline V gene. This CDR3 has 15 residues. The CDR3 reads CASSLQQANTGELFF. The CDR3 DNA reads TGCGCCAGCAGCTTGCAACAGGCGAACACCGGGGAGCTGTTTTTT.

The chain couples TRBV5-8 to TRBJ1-1; D not certain. CDR1 and CDR2 (germline): SGHTS, YDEGEE. Trimming took 0 bases from V and 1 from J, leaving 16 bases between them. The CDR3 runs to 17 residues. The CDR3 loop is CASSLGGMRAQNTEAFF. CDR3 DNA sequence: TGTGCCAGCAGCTTGGGTGGTATGAGGGCCCAGAACACTGAAGCTTTCTTT.

This chain uses TRBV5-6 with TRBJ2-5, with D perhaps TRBD2 (5 bases). V dropped 1 base and J dropped 7 bases, with 11 bases sitting between them. Germline V gene data show CDR1 as SGHDT and CDR2 as YYEEEE. CDR3 length: 13 residues. CDR3 DNA: TGTGCCAGCAGCTTGCTACAACGGGGGACCCAGTACTTC. Protein: CASSLLQRGTQYF.

This chain joins TRBV10-2 and TRBJ2-2; D might be TRBD2 (5 bases). The CDR3 is made up of 15 amino acids. In germline, CDR1 is WSHSY, CDR2 SAAADI. V lost 7 bases to trimming and J lost 1 base, with 13 bases between them. CDR3 DNA: TGCGCCAGCACCCCCGAGCGGTTGAACACCGGGGAGCTGTTTTTT. Its protein product is CASTPERLNTGELFF.

This clone was seen a few times. This chain uses TRBV5-1 with TRBJ1-6; 11 positions agree with TRBD1. The CDR3 totals 14 residues. The germline V gene encodes CDR1 SGHRS and CDR2 YFSETQ. V gave up 3 bases and J gave up 10 bases; unmatched junction bases: 3. The CDR3 DNA reads TGCGCCAGCAGCTCCGGGACAGGGGGATCACCCCTCCACTTT. Translation gives CASSSGTGGSPLHF.

The chain uses TRBV7-8 and TRBJ2-1; 10 bases fit TRBD1. The germline V gene encodes CDR1 SGHVS and CDR2 FQNEAQ. V lost 11 bases, J lost 3 bases, and 4 bases stayed unmatched. This CDR3 has 13 residues. CDR3 region: CALGDRGYNEQFF. CDR3 DNA sequence: TGTGCCTTGGGGGACAGGGGCTACAATGAGCAGTTCTTC.

The chain combines TRBV9 with TRBJ1-3; D ambiguous. This CDR3 contains 17 residues. Trimming removed 0 bases at V and 4 bases at J, with 17 bases between. Germline lookup yields CDR1 SGDLS and CDR2 YYNGEE. CDR3 sequence (DNA): TGTGCCAGCAGCGTAGCCCCAGACAATCTCCCCGGAAACACCATATATTTT. Its protein is CASSVAPDNLPGNTIYF.

The chain uses TRBV11-2 and TRBJ1-1; 7 bases map to TRBD1. This CDR3 has 16 amino acids. V lost 4 bases, J lost 4 bases, and 12 bases stayed unmatched. Per germline, CDR1 SGHAT and CDR2 FQNNGV. The DNA for the CDR3 is TGTGCCAGCAGCTCGGGGGGGGGACAGTGGGGCACTGAAGCTTTCTTT. This encodes CASSSGGGQWGTEAFF.

This sequence joins TRBV7-9 and TRBJ2-3; D is uncertain. This CDR3 is 11 amino acids long. Trimming shortened V by 7 bases and J by 2 bases, and 4 bases separated the two germline ends. Germline V gene sequence: CDR1 SEHNR, CDR2 FQNEAQ (reference sequence). As DNA, the CDR3 is TGTGCCAGCACCAACACAGATACGCAGTATTTT. Protein sequence: CASTNTDTQYF.

The rearrangement links TRBV10-3 to TRBJ2-7, with D possibly TRBD1 on 6 matching bases. Trimming took 3 bases from V and 0 from J, leaving 9 bases between them. The CDR3 extends over 14 amino acids. CDR1 ENHRY and CDR2 SYGVKD come from the germline V gene. This CDR3 is CAISDRTVSYEQYF. The CDR3 bases are TGTGCCATCAGTGACAGGACAGTCTCCTACGAGCAGTACTTC.

The rearrangement links TRBV2 to TRBJ1-1; perhaps TRBD1 as D (6 bases). The length of the CDR3 is 13 residues. The germline gives CDR1 SNHLY, CDR2 FYNNEI. V gave up 6 bases and J gave up 6 bases, with 14 bases separating them. The CDR3 DNA follows: TGTGCCAGCAGCCTCAGAGGGACATCTGAAGCTTTCTTT. Translating it yields CASSLRGTSEAFF.

CDR3 nucleotides: TGTGCCAGCAGCTCCTCTGGGGGGGGTAAGAGCTACAATGAGCAGTTCTTC. Protein product: CASSSSGGGKSYNEQFF. The J gene is TRBJ2-1, the V gene TRBV28; 7 positions agree with TRBD2. J gave up 3 bases and V 6 bases, and 14 bases lay outside the gene matches. The CDR3 sequence is 17 residues long. CDR1 and CDR2 from the germline V gene are MDHEN and SYDVKM. The complete variable domain, with remaining parts taken from reference TRBV28 and TRBJ2-1, reads DVKVTQSSRYLVKRTGEKVFLECVQDMDHENMFWYRQDPGLGLRLIYFSYDVKMKEKGDIPEGYSVSREKKERFSLILESASTNQTSMYLCASSSSGGGKSYNEQFFGPGTRLTVL.

This clone was picked up one time. The CDR3 spells CASSEWGHEQFF. In DNA, the CDR3 is TGCGCCAGCAGTGAATGGGGCCATGAGCAGTTCTTC. J is TRBJ2-1 and V is TRBV10-2; D possibly corresponds to TRBD1 (5 bases). From germline, CDR1 is WSHSY and CDR2 SAAADI. The CDR3 runs 12 residues. The V gene lost 3 bases and the J gene lost 8 bases, with 8 bases spanning the gap.

The J gene is TRBJ1-5, the V gene TRBV5-8; tentatively, D is TRBD1 (6 bases). CDR1 SGHTS and CDR2 YDEGEE come from the germline V gene. The CDR3 runs 15 residues. The V end was cut by 1 base, the J end by 7 bases, with 15 bases between. CDR3 protein: CASSLLGGSYQPQHF. The CDR3 coding sequence is TGTGCCAGCAGCTTGCTAGGGGGTTCGTACCAGCCCCAGCATTTT.

The genes are TRBV4-2 and TRBJ2-3; the match to TRBD2 covers 11 bases. J was trimmed by 2 bases and V by 4 bases; bases with no gene match: 8. Germline V gives CDR1 LGHNA, CDR2 YNFKEQ. The CDR3 runs 17 residues. The CDR3 loop reads CASSPLSTSGITDTQYF. The DNA of the CDR3 is TGTGCCAGCAGCCCCCTGTCGACTAGCGGGATCACAGATACGCAGTATTTT.

This clone was picked up a small number of times. The chain carries TRBV6-5 and TRBJ1-5; D uncertain. The CDR3 sequence is 14 residues long. Germline V gene lookup returns CDR1 MNHEY and CDR2 SVGAGI. V lost 2 bases, J lost 2 bases, and 7 bases lay in between. For the CDR3, the DNA is TGTGCCAGCAGTTACGGGCGGGGCAATCAGCCCCAGCATTTT. Amino acids: CASSYGRGNQPQHF.

This chain uses TRBV7-8 with TRBJ1-2; perhaps TRBD1 as D (5 bases). The V gene's germline CDR1 is SGHVS and CDR2 FQNEAQ. This CDR3 spans 12 amino acids. V gave up 5 bases and J gave up 7 bases, with 11 bases separating them. Written as DNA, the CDR3 is TGTGCCAGCAGCCCAAATAGGGGTGGCTACACCTTC. It specifies CASSPNRGGYTF.

In this sample, this clone turned up a few times. The chain couples TRBV7-8 to TRBJ1-5; 8 nucleotides align to TRBD1. V shed 5 bases, J shed 2 bases, and the junction held 8 bases outside the gene matches. The CDR3 is 16 amino acids. Germline V gene data show CDR1 as SGHVS and CDR2 as FQNEAQ. The DNA of the CDR3 is TGTGCCAGCAGCCCCGGACAGGGAGCTGGCAATCAGCCCCAGCATTTT. It codes for CASSPGQGAGNQPQHF.

This clone was seen just once. V gene TRBV7-9 combines with J gene TRBJ2-7; 10 nucleotides match TRBD2. Germline values: CDR1 SEHNR, CDR2 FQNEAQ (reference sequence). The length of the CDR3 is 16 residues. The trim removed 5 bases at V and 5 bases at J, leaving 12 bases unmatched. The CDR3 spells CASSPRGLAGAHEQYF. For the CDR3, the DNA is TGTGCCAGCAGCCCGAGGGGCCTAGCGGGGGCCCACGAGCAGTACTTC.

The J gene is TRBJ2-3, the V gene TRBV9, with unresolved D. The germline V gene has CDR1 SGDLS and CDR2 YYNGEE. CDR3 length equals 12 residues. Trimming stripped 3 bases from V and 6 bases from J, with 8 bases between. CDR3 sequence: CASSAYEDTQYF. The DNA of the CDR3 is TGTGCCAGCAGCGCCTACGAGGATACGCAGTATTTT.

Remarks on this clone: The conserved phenylalanine or tryptophan normally closing the CDR3 is absent here, so this likely arose from a read error. The rearrangement links TRBV2 to TRBJ1-2; TRBD1 matches 8 bases. The length of the CDR3 is 13 residues. V lost 7 bases, J lost 7 bases, and 8 bases stayed unmatched. The germline V gene has CDR1 SNHLY and CDR2 FYNNEI. CDR3 amino acids: CASTSQGVSGYTL. The DNA of the CDR3 is TGTGCCAGCACTTCACAGGGGGTTAGTGGCTACACCCTC.